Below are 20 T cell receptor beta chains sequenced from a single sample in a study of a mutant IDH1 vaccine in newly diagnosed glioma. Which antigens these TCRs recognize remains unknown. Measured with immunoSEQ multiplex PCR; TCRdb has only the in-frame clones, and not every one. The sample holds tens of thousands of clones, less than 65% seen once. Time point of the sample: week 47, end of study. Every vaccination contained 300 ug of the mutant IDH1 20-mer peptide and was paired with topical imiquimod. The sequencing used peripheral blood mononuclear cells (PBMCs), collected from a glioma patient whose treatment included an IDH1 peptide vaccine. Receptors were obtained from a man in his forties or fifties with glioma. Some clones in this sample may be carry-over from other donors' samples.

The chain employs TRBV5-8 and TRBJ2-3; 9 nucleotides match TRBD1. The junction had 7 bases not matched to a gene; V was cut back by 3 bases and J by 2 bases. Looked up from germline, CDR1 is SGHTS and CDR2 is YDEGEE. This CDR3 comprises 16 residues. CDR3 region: CASSSGDRVYTDTQYF. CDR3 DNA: TGTGCCAGCAGCTCGGGGGACAGGGTGTACACAGATACGCAGTATTTT.

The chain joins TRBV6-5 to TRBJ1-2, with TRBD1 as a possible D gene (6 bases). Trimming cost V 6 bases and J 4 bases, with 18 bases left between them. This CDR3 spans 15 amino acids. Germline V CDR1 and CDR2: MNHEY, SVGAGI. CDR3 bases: TGTGCCAGCAGCCCCGAATACAGGGCCGCCTATGGCTACACCTTC. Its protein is CASSPEYRAAYGYTF.

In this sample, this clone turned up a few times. DNA of the CDR3: TGTGCCAGCAGTTACAGGACAGGGGTGACGGGGGCCCAGCATTTT. This sequence encodes CASSYRTGVTGAQHF. The chain uses TRBV2 and TRBJ1-5, with 9 bases fitting TRBD1. V lost 5 bases to trimming and J lost 11 bases; unmatched junction nucleotides: 13. The germline gives CDR1 SNHLY, CDR2 FYNNEI. CDR3 length: 15 residues.

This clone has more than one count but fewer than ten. CDR3 sequence reads: CSVGTGVIETEAFF. The DNA for the CDR3 is TGCAGCGTTGGGACAGGGGTGATCGAAACTGAAGCTTTCTTT. J is TRBJ1-1 and V is TRBV29-1; TRBD1 aligns across 9 bases. V trimming: 4 bases; J trimming: 5 bases; junction bases outside the gene matches: 8. Germline CDR1 SQVTM, CDR2 ANQGSEA. The CDR3 is 14 amino acids.

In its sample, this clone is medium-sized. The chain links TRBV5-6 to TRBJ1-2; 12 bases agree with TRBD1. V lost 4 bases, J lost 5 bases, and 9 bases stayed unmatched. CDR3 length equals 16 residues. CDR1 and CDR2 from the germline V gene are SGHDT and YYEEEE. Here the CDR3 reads CASSNRDRGLGYGYTF. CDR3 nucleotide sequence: TGTGCCAGCAGCAACCGGGACAGGGGGCTTGGTTATGGCTACACCTTC.

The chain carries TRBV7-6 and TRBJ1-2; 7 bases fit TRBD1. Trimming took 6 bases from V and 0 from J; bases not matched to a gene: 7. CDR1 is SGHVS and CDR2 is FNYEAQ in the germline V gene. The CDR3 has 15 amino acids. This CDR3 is CASSPRDRANYGYTF. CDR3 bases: TGTGCCAGCAGTCCACGGGACAGAGCTAACTATGGCTACACCTTC.

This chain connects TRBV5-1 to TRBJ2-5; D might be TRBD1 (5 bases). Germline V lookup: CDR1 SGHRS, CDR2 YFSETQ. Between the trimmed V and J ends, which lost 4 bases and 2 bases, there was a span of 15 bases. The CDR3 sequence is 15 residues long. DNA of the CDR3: TGCGCCAGCAGCCTAGGACACGGGCTGCAAGAGACCCAGTACTTC. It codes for CASSLGHGLQETQYF.

In nucleotides, the CDR3 is TGCGCCAGCAGCTCGGACTGGAGCTCCTACAATGAGCAGTTCTTC. It codes for CASSSDWSSYNEQFF. The gene calls are TRBV5-1 and TRBJ2-1; D perhaps matches TRBD2 (5 bases). V lost 3 bases, J lost 0 bases, and 10 bases lay in between. Per the germline V gene, CDR1 is SGHRS and CDR2 is YFSETQ. This CDR3 region has 15 residues.

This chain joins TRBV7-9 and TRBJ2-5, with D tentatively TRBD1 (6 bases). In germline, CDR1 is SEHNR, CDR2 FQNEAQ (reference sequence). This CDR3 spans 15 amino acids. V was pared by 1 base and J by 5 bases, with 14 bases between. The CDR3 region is CASSLGWGRGETQYF. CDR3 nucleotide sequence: TGTGCCAGCAGCTTAGGTTGGGGAAGGGGGGAGACCCAGTACTTC. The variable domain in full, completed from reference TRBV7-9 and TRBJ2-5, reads DTGVSQNPRHKITKRGQNVTFRCDPISEHNRLYWYRQTLGQGPEFLTYFQNEAQLEKSRLLSDRFSAERPKGSFSTLEIQRTEQGDSAMYLCASSLGWGRGETQYFGPGTRLLVL.

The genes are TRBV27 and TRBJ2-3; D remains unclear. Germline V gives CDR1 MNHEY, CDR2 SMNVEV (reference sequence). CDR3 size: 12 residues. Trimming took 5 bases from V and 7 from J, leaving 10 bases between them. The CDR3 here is CASSPAWNTQYF. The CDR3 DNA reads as TGTGCCAGCAGTCCGGCGTGGAATACGCAGTATTTT.

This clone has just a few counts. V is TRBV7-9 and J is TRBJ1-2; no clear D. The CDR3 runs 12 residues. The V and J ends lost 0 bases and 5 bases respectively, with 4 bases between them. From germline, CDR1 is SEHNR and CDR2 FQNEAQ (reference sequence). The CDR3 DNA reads TGTGCCAGCAGCTTAGCGGCTTATGGCTACACCTTC. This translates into CASSLAAYGYTF.

This chain's CDR3 is CASSPGTRVYEQYF. The CDR3 DNA reads as TGTGCCAGCAGCCCCGGGACACGAGTCTACGAGCAGTACTTC. J is TRBJ2-7 and V is TRBV2; possibly TRBD1 for D (6 bases). The CDR3 totals 14 residues. Between the trimmed V and J ends, which lost 6 bases and 3 bases, there was a span of 15 bases. Germline assignment: CDR1 SNHLY and CDR2 FYNNEI.

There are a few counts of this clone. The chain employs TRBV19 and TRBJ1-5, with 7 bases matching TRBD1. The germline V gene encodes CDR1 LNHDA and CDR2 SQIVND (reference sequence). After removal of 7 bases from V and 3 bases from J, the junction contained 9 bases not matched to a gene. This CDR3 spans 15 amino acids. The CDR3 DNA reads TGTGCCAGTACCCCGACAGGGAGAGCCAATCAGCCCCAGCATTTT. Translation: CASTPTGRANQPQHF.

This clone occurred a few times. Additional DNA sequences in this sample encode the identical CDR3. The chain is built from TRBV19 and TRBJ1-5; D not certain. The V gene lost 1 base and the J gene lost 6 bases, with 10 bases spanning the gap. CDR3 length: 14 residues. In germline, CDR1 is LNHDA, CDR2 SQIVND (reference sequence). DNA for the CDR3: TGTGCCAGTAGTATAGGGGGAGTGAGTCAGCCCCAGCATTTT. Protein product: CASSIGGVSQPQHF. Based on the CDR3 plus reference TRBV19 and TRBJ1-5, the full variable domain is DGGITQSPKYLFRKEGQNVTLSCEQNLNHDAMYWYRQDPGQGLRLIYYSQIVNDFQKGDIAEGYSVSREKKESFPLTVTSAQKNPTAFYLCASSIGGVSQPQHFGDGTRLSIL.

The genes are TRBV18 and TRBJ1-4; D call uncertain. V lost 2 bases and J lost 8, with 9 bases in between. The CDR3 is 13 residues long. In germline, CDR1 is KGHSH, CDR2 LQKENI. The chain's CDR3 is CASSPKVEEKLFF. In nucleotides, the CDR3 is TGTGCCAGCTCACCAAAGGTGGAGGAAAAACTGTTTTTT.

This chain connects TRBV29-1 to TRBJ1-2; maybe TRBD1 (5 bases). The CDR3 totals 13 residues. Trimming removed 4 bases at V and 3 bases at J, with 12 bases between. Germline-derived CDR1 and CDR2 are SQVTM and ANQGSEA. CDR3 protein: CSVVGGMDYGYTF. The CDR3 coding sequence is TGCAGCGTTGTGGGGGGAATGGACTATGGCTACACCTTC.

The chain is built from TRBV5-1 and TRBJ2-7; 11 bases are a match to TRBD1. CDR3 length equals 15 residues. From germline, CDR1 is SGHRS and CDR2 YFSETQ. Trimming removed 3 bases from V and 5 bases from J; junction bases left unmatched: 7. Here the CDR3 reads CASSYGQGAFNEQYF. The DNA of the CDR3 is TGCGCCAGCAGCTACGGACAGGGGGCATTCAACGAGCAGTACTTC.

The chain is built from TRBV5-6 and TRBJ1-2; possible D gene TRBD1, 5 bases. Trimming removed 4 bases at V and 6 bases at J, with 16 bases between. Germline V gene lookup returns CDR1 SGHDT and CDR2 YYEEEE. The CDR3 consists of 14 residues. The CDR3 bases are TGTGCCAGCAGCCCAGGGCCCCTAGGTCATGGCTACACCTTC. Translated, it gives CASSPGPLGHGYTF.

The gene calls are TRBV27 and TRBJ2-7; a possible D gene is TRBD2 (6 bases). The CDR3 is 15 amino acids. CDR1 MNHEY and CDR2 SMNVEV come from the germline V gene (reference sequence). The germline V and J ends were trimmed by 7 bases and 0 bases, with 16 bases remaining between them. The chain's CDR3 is CASTPRRGNSYEQYF. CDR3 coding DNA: TGTGCCAGCACCCCCCGCCGGGGGAACTCCTACGAGCAGTACTTC.

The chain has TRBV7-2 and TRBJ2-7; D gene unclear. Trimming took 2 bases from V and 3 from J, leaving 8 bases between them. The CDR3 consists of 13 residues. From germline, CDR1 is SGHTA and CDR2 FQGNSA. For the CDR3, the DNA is TGTGCCAGCAGCTTACCACAAGACTACGAGCAGTACTTC. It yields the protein CASSLPQDYEQYF. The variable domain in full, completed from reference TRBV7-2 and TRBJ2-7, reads GAGVSQSPSNKVTEKGKDVELRCDPISGHTALYWYRQSLGQGLEFLIYFQGNSAPDKSGLPSDRFSAERTGGSVSTLTIQRTQQEDSAVYLCASSLPQDYEQYFGPGTRLTVT.